A single T cell receptor (beta chain) is shown here with its context. This record belongs to a study of shared T cell receptors in the human thymus. Produced via immunoSEQ multiplex PCR; TCRdb's table is partial and in-frame only. Counted here are 720,000 or so clones, over 75% occurring once; the ten biggest clones make up roughly 0.01%. Trimming removed 0 bases at V and 0 bases at J, with 10 bases between. The V gene's germline CDR1 is SGHDT and CDR2 YYEEEE. The CDR3 is made up of 16 amino acids. The sample also formed part of further work on human thymus T cells. That report adds: Donor material was obtained from healthy Finnish infants undergoing corrective surgery for congenital heart defects. An apparent bias in V and J gene usage was seen in thymic and blood repertoires. A high degree of thymic repertoire overlap among unrelated individuals was reported in related research.

The sample consisted of thymocytes. The sequence was collected from a girl under three years old with a congenital heart defect. The chain links TRBV5-6 to TRBJ2-4; D gene uncertain. CDR3 region: CASSLGAILAKNIQYF. The CDR3 region has the DNA TGTGCCAGCAGCTTGGGGGCTATCCTAGCCAAAAACATTCAGTACTTC.